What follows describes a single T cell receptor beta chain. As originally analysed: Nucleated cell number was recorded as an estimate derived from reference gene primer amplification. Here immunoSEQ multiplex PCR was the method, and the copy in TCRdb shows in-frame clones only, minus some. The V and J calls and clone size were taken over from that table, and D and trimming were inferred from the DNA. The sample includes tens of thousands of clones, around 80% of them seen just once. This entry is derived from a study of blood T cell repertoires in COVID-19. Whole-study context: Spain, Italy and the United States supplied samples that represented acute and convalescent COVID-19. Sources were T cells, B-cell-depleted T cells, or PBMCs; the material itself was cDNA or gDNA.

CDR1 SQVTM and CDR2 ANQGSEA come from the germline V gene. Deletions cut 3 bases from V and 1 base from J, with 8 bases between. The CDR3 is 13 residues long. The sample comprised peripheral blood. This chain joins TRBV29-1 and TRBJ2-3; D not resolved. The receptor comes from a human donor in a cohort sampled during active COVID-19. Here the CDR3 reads CSVDRDRTDTQYF. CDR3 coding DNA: TGCAGCGTTGACCGAGATCGCACAGATACGCAGTATTTT.